The 23 T cell receptor beta chains reported below all come from one sample, sequenced in a study of control samples from healthy donors and cancer patients. Some clones are missing from TCRdb's copy, which holds only in-frame ones; the method was immunoSEQ multiplex PCR. Of some 120,000 clones listed, approximately 90% were seen once; the top ten hold roughly 9.4%. Material for sequencing was blood. These receptors all stem from a man between 18 and 29 years old in good health.

J is TRBJ1-6 and V is TRBV6-5; 8 nucleotides agree with TRBD1. CDR3 length: 15 amino acids. Looked up from germline, CDR1 is MNHEY and CDR2 is SVGAGI. V was pared by 3 bases and J by 6 bases, with 4 bases of the junction left unmatched. The CDR3 spells CASSYTGGGNSPLHF. CDR3 sequence (DNA): TGTGCCAGCAGTTATACAGGGGGGGGTAATTCACCCCTCCACTTT.

V is TRBV11-2 and J is TRBJ1-5, with D unclear. The V end lost 5 bases, the J end lost 1 base, and 6 bases lay between the germline ends. Per the germline V gene, CDR1 is SGHAT and CDR2 is FQNNGV. The CDR3 is 13 amino acids. CDR3 coding DNA: TGTGCCAGCAGCCGACTAAGCAATCAGCCCCAGCATTTT. Translation: CASSRLSNQPQHF.

The chain carries TRBV19 and TRBJ2-2; 10 nucleotides agree with TRBD2. Germline CDR1 and CDR2: LNHDA and SQIVND (reference sequence). Unmatched junction bases numbered 3, after V lost 5 bases and J lost 3 bases. The CDR3 is made up of 15 amino acids. The CDR3 DNA reads as TGTGCCAGTAGTGTAGCGGGGGGCTACACCGGGGAGCTGTTTTTT. Its translation: CASSVAGGYTGELFF. The complete variable domain, with remaining parts taken from reference TRBV19 and TRBJ2-2, reads DGGITQSPKYLFRKEGQNVTLSCEQNLNHDAMYWYRQDPGQGLRLIYYSQIVNDFQKGDIAEGYSVSREKKESFPLTVTSAQKNPTAFYLCASSVAGGYTGELFFGEGSRLTVL.

This rearrangement joins TRBV4-1 to TRBJ2-4; TRBD1 agrees at 8 bases. V shed 5 bases and J 1 base; nucleotides not matched to a gene: 7. The CDR3 runs to 16 residues. CDR1 and CDR2 (germline): MGHRA, YSYEKL. The CDR3, as DNA: TGCGCCAGCAGCGCCCGGACAGGGATGGCCAAAAACATTCAGTACTTC. Protein: CASSARTGMAKNIQYF.

This chain joins TRBV5-1 and TRBJ1-2, with a possible D match to TRBD1 (5 bases). V was clipped by 0 bases and J by 8 bases, with 20 bases between them. Looked up from germline, CDR1 is SGHRS and CDR2 is YFSETQ. This CDR3 comprises 16 residues. CDR3 residues: CASSLAGDRLIDGYTF. As DNA, the CDR3 is TGCGCCAGCAGCTTGGCCGGGGACCGCCTCATCGACGGCTACACCTTC.

The gene calls are TRBV9 and TRBJ1-1; tentative D call: TRBD1 (5 bases). The CDR3 is 17 amino acids. V shed 3 bases and J shed 3 bases, with 21 bases lying between them. Looked up from germline, CDR1 is SGDLS and CDR2 is YYNGEE. The CDR3 loop is CASSGPDLRTGDTEAFF. The CDR3 nucleotides read TGTGCCAGCAGCGGTCCGGACCTCCGAACGGGGGACACTGAAGCTTTCTTT.

The chain uses TRBV27 and TRBJ2-5; D is possibly TRBD1 or TRBD2 (5 bases each). The CDR3 contains 14 residues. Germline CDR1 is MNHEY and CDR2 is SMNVEV (reference sequence). With 5 bases removed from V and 5 bases from J, the gap between germline ends came to 15 bases. Written as DNA, the CDR3 is TGTGCCAGCAGTCAAGGTGGCAGGGAGGAGACCCAGTACTTC. Translated, it gives CASSQGGREETQYF.

The rearrangement joins TRBV25-1 to TRBJ2-1; no firm D call. The CDR3 runs to 12 residues. Germline V gene data show CDR1 as MGHDK and CDR2 as SYGVNS. V lost 5 bases and J 10 bases, leaving 12 bases between the germline ends. The CDR3 region has the DNA TGTGCCAGCAGTCAGTCTCCCACGGAGCAGTTCTTC. It yields the protein CASSQSPTEQFF.

This rearrangement joins TRBV6-6 to TRBJ2-7, with D perhaps matching TRBD1 or TRBD2 (5 bases each). This CDR3 has 16 residues. Trimming shortened V by 6 bases and J by 12 bases, and 30 bases separated the two germline ends. Germline V lookup: CDR1 MNHNY, CDR2 SVGAGI (reference sequence). The CDR3 loop is CASSQTTSGTRDGTYF. The DNA for the CDR3 is TGTGCCAGCAGCCAGACGACGTCCGGGACCCGGGACGGGACGTACTTC.

The table lists this clone with a count of one. The chain couples TRBV10-3 to TRBJ1-5, with 7 bases that match TRBD1. The germline V gene has CDR1 ENHRY and CDR2 SYGVKD. This CDR3 contains 15 residues. Trimming at V came to 6 bases and at J to 0 bases, leaving 5 bases not matched to a gene. CDR3 nucleotides: TGTGCCATCAGCGACGGGACAGATAGCAATCAGCCCCAGCATTTT. Translation: CAISDGTDSNQPQHF.

The chain links TRBV19 to TRBJ2-5, with 8 bases fitting TRBD1. V was pared by 10 bases and J by 5 bases, with 18 bases of the junction left unmatched. CDR1 is LNHDA, CDR2 SQIVND, per germline (reference sequence). The CDR3 consists of 16 residues. CDR3 amino acids: CATSIYGTGRGETQYF. The CDR3 nucleotides read TGTGCCACCTCAATCTACGGGACAGGTAGAGGGGAGACCCAGTACTTC.

The gene calls are TRBV30 and TRBJ2-1, with D perhaps TRBD1 (5 bases). The CDR3 has 13 residues. Germline CDR1 and CDR2: GTSNPN and SVGIG (reference sequence). V lost 3 bases and J 4 bases, leaving 10 bases between the germline ends. In DNA, the CDR3 is TGTGCCTGGAGGTTAGACAGATACAATGAGCAGTTCTTC. Its translation: CAWRLDRYNEQFF. Full variable domain (rest looked up from reference TRBV30 and TRBJ2-1): SQTIHQWPATLVQPVGSPLSLECTVEGTSNPNLYWYRQAAGRGLQLLFYSVGIGQISSEVPQNLSASRPQDRQFILSSKKLLLSDSGFYLCAWRLDRYNEQFFGPGTRLTVL.

This clone was seen just once. The chain has TRBV14 and TRBJ1-6, with a tentative D call TRBD1 (5 bases). The germline CDR1 and CDR2 sequences are SGHDN and FVKESK. The V gene lost 4 bases and the J gene lost 10 bases, with 17 bases spanning the gap. This CDR3 contains 15 residues. CDR3 in amino acids: CASSPQEGNRSPLHF. Here the CDR3 DNA reads TGTGCCAGCAGCCCCCAGGAGGGGAATAGGTCACCCCTCCACTTT.

This chain joins TRBV27 and TRBJ2-1; D possibly uses TRBD1 or TRBD2 (6 bases each). CDR3 length equals 16 residues. V was pared by 2 bases and J by 0 bases, with 11 bases between. CDR1 MNHEY and CDR2 SMNVEV come from the germline V gene (reference sequence). This CDR3 is CASSLRGGFSYNEQFF. CDR3 bases: TGTGCCAGCAGTTTAAGAGGGGGGTTCTCCTACAATGAGCAGTTCTTC.

The rearrangement joins TRBV10-3 to TRBJ1-1, with D unresolved. Trimming left V 0 bases short and J 11 bases short, with 7 bases between. The CDR3 loop spans 11 amino acids. CDR1 and CDR2 (germline): ENHRY, SYGVKD. Here the CDR3 DNA reads TGTGCCATCAGTGAGTCGATCGGGGCTTTCTTT. It codes for CAISESIGAFF.

The table lists this clone with a count of one. The chain uses TRBV18 and TRBJ1-3; 7 nucleotides agree with TRBD1. The length of the CDR3 is 16 residues. Germline V lookup: CDR1 KGHSH, CDR2 LQKENI. After removal of 3 bases from V and 2 bases from J, the junction contained 7 bases not matched to a gene. The CDR3 DNA reads TGTGCCAGCTCACCGATTGACAGGGCGACTGGAAACACCATATATTTT. Translated: CASSPIDRATGNTIYF. Full variable domain (missing parts from reference TRBV18 and TRBJ1-3): NAGVMQNPRHLVRRRGQEARLRCSPMKGHSHVYWYRQLPEEGLKFMVYLQKENIIDESGMPKERFSAEFPKEGPSILRIQQVVRGDSAAYFCASSPIDRATGNTIYFGEGSWLTVV.

The chain combines TRBV4-1 with TRBJ2-3, with 7 bases matching TRBD1. This CDR3 has 16 residues. The V and J ends lost 3 bases and 4 bases, in that order; junction bases with no gene match: 10. Germline V lookup: CDR1 MGHRA, CDR2 YSYEKL. The CDR3 spells CASSQAPGQYSDTQYF. The CDR3 DNA follows: TGCGCCAGCAGCCAGGCCCCGGGACAGTACTCAGATACGCAGTATTTT.

This sequence joins TRBV2 and TRBJ1-2; D is unclear. Germline CDR1 is SNHLY and CDR2 is FYNNEI. V was shortened by 3 bases and J by 2 bases, with 13 bases between the two germline ends. The CDR3 length is 15 residues. CDR3 sequence: CASSEVGSGNYGYTF. CDR3 coding DNA: TGTGCCAGCAGTGAGGTCGGCAGTGGGAACTATGGCTACACCTTC.

The chain has TRBV10-3 and TRBJ1-2; D remains ambiguous. The CDR3 loop spans 13 amino acids. With 0 bases removed from V and 2 bases from J, the gap between germline ends came to 4 bases. Germline CDR1 is ENHRY and CDR2 is SYGVKD. This chain's CDR3 is CAISESPNYGYTF. The CDR3 DNA reads as TGTGCCATCAGTGAGTCTCCGAACTATGGCTACACCTTC.

The V gene is TRBV15, the J gene TRBJ1-1; 8 bases are shared with TRBD1. The CDR3 consists of 15 residues. V shed 1 base and J 5 bases; nucleotides not matched to a gene: 6. From germline, CDR1 is LNHNV and CDR2 YYDKDF (reference sequence). CDR3 bases: TGTGCCACCAGCAGAGCCCAGGGGGCGCGAACTGAAGCTTTCTTT. The encoded protein is CATSRAQGARTEAFF.

V is TRBV10-3 and J is TRBJ1-5; no clear D gene. V was clipped by 7 bases and J by 6 bases, with 13 bases between them. Germline lookup yields CDR1 ENHRY and CDR2 SYGVKD. The CDR3 totals 13 residues. The CDR3 DNA sequence: TGTGCCATCACACCGGGAGGGCGTCAGCCCCAGCATTTT. This codes for CAITPGGRQPQHF.

The V and J genes are TRBV7-7 and TRBJ2-1, with TRBD1 matching 7 bases. The CDR3 contains 13 residues. V dropped 4 bases and J dropped 9; count of bases not matched to a gene: 6. Germline V CDR1 and CDR2: SSHAT, FNYEAQ (reference sequence). The CDR3 sequence: CASSSDRAGEQFF. The CDR3 coding sequence is TGTGCCAGCAGCTCTGACAGGGCAGGTGAGCAGTTCTTC.

The chain recombines TRBV5-6 with TRBJ2-7, with 12 positions matching TRBD2. The CDR3 is 18 amino acids. Germline loops: CDR1 SGHDT, CDR2 YYEEEE. The trim removed 4 bases at V and 0 bases at J, leaving 11 bases unmatched. CDR3 sequence (DNA): TGTGCCAGCAGCCTGACAGGGACTAGCGGGTCTTTCTCCTACGAGCAGTACTTC. This translates into CASSLTGTSGSFSYEQYF.